The 15 T cell receptor beta chains below all came from one sample that was sequenced in a study of CD8 T cells in ankylosing spondylitis. The study's findings and limits: Within ankylosing spondylitis blood, a TCR beta motif made up of under 10 highly homologous variants appeared to be characteristic.

TCRdb fed the 5' RACE reads into MiXCR, producing one record per CDR3 protein. The repertoire holds 450,000 to 550,000 distinct CDR3 sequences, with roughly 5.2% as singletons. Their antigens remain unidentified. The source material was blood, either unsorted or a sorted T cell fraction (not recorded which). Source of these receptors: a male donor with ankylosing spondylitis.

Many counts were recorded for this clonotype. The chain recombines TRBV12-3 or TRBV12-4 with TRBJ2-1; 11 bases map to TRBD2. This CDR3 contains 17 residues. The trim removed 4 bases at V and 8 bases at J, leaving 13 bases unmatched. CDR3 in amino acids: CASSYARTSGSTDEQFF. The DNA of the CDR3 is TGTGCCAGCAGTTACGCCCGTACTAGCGGGAGTACGGATGAGCAGTTCTTC.

There are many counts of this clonotype. This chain joins TRBV6-5 and TRBJ1-3, with TRBD1 identical over 8 bases. The germline gives CDR1 MNHEY, CDR2 SVGAGI. The CDR3 covers 15 residues. Trimming took 3 bases from V and 0 from J; bases not matched to a gene: 1. CDR3 loop: CASSYGTGSGNTIYF. The CDR3 DNA sequence: TGTGCCAGCAGTTATGGGACAGGCTCTGGAAACACCATATATTTT.

Ten or more counts support this clonotype. The chain combines TRBV11-1 with TRBJ2-5; possibly TRBD1 or TRBD2 for D (7 bases each). This CDR3 is 19 amino acids long. Trimming stripped 7 bases from V and 0 bases from J, with 27 bases between. CDR1 is SGHAT, CDR2 FQDESV, per germline (reference sequence). CDR3 protein: CASTPGTVWGLKDQETQYF. The DNA of the CDR3 is TGTGCCAGCACCCCCGGGACAGTGTGGGGACTAAAAGACCAAGAGACCCAGTACTTC.

This clonotype was recorded at least ten times. J is TRBJ2-7 and V is TRBV7-9, with 7 bases identical to TRBD1. Trimming cost V 4 bases and J 2 bases; bases outside gene matches: 11. The CDR3 has 16 residues. The germline CDR1 and CDR2 sequences are SEHNR and FQNEAQ (reference sequence). CDR3 protein: CASSSWDSRSPYEQYF. CDR3 DNA sequence: TGTGCCAGCAGCTCCTGGGACAGCCGAAGCCCCTACGAGCAGTACTTC.

Ten or more counts support this clonotype. V and J are TRBV20-1 and TRBJ1-5; 10 positions agree with TRBD1. Germline CDR1 and CDR2: DFQATT and SNEGSKA (reference sequence). The V and J ends lost 3 bases and 7 bases, in that order; junction bases with no gene match: 9. The CDR3 loop spans 15 amino acids. CDR3 sequence (DNA): TGCAGTGCTAGGGGCGGGACAGGGGATTGGCAGCCCCAGCATTTT. Its translation is CSARGGTGDWQPQHF.

This clonotype was picked up a small number of times. The rearrangement uses TRBV18 and TRBJ2-7, with 8 bases aligning to TRBD1. With V trimmed by 5 bases and J by 1 base, 7 bases remained unmatched. Per germline, CDR1 KGHSH and CDR2 LQKENI. The CDR3 has 15 amino acids. CDR3: CASSYRQGWSYEQYF. CDR3 coding DNA: TGTGCCAGCTCATATCGACAGGGGTGGTCCTACGAGCAGTACTTC.

This clonotype was picked up many times. The rearrangement joins TRBV27 to TRBJ2-3, with 11 bases aligning to TRBD2. This CDR3 contains 17 residues. CDR1 MNHEY and CDR2 SMNVEV come from the germline V gene (reference sequence). The trim removed 5 bases at V and 5 bases at J, leaving 12 bases unmatched. CDR3 loop: CASSPLVAGGPGDTQYF. CDR3 bases: TGTGCCAGCAGTCCCCTGGTAGCGGGGGGGCCAGGAGATACGCAGTATTTT.

This clonotype showed up just a few times. The rearrangement uses TRBV20-1 and TRBJ2-2; 14 nucleotides line up with TRBD2. Germline-derived CDR1 and CDR2 are DFQATT and SNEGSKA (reference sequence). The trim removed 8 bases at V and 3 bases at J, leaving 8 bases unmatched. The CDR3 extends over 16 amino acids. Here the CDR3 DNA reads TGCAGTTCCGGGACTAGCGGGAGCCCCGACACCGGGGAGCTGTTTTTT. Amino acid sequence: CSSGTSGSPDTGELFF.

This clonotype appeared many times. The chain links TRBV20-1 to TRBJ2-3; 10 bases are a match to TRBD1. The germline V gene encodes CDR1 DFQATT and CDR2 SNEGSKA (reference sequence). This CDR3 contains 15 residues. The junction had 10 bases not matched to a gene; V was cut back by 6 bases and J by 4 bases. The CDR3 is CSAPRDRGPADTQYF. The CDR3, as DNA: TGCAGTGCCCCCCGCGACAGGGGGCCGGCAGATACGCAGTATTTT.

This clonotype was counted between two and nine times. The chain has TRBV4-1 and TRBJ2-1, with 10 bases matching TRBD2. This CDR3 contains 15 residues. Trimming removed 6 bases from V and 8 bases from J; junction bases left unmatched: 10. CDR1 is MGHRA and CDR2 is YSYEKL in the germline V gene. CDR3 DNA sequence: TGCGCCAGCAGGAGTGAGCGGGGGGGGCGGGATGAGCAGTTCTTC. As protein: CASRSERGGRDEQFF.

In its sample, this clonotype was seen many times. This sequence joins TRBV6-1 and TRBJ2-1; 13 bases are a match to TRBD2. V shed 6 bases and J 7 bases; nucleotides not matched to a gene: 6. CDR1 is MNHNS, CDR2 SASEGT, per germline. The CDR3 length is 15 residues. The DNA for the CDR3 is TGTGCCAGCAGCCCACAGACTAGCGGGGGGAATGAGCAGTTCTTC. Its protein is CASSPQTSGGNEQFF.

The CDR3 spells CASSPYNSGANVLTF. CDR3 nucleotide sequence: TGTGCCAGCAGCCCTTACAACTCTGGGGCCAACGTCCTGACTTTC. The gene calls are TRBV4-2 and TRBJ2-6; D unresolved. The CDR3 is 15 amino acids. Germline V gene sequence: CDR1 LGHNA, CDR2 YNFKEQ. The ends were cut back, 4 bases at V and 0 bases at J, with 7 bases in the middle.

Details on this clonotype: Compared with germline, one end of the junction differs, possibly owing to a read error. This chain uses TRBV7-3 with TRBJ1-1; a possible D gene is TRBD1 (6 bases). The CDR3 is made up of 13 amino acids. Germline V gene lookup returns CDR1 SGHTA and CDR2 FQGTGA. CDR3 in amino acids: CTSSLQGGTEAFF. CDR3 in DNA: TGTACCAGCAGCTTACAGGGAGGCACTGAAGCTTTCTTT. The whole variable domain, remainder taken from reference TRBV7-3 and TRBJ1-1, is GAGVSQTPSNKVTEKGKYVELRCDPISGHTALYWYRQSLGQGPEFLIYFQGTGAADDSGLPNDRFFAVRPEGSVSTLKIQRTERGDSAVYLCTSSLQGGTEAFFGQGTRLTVV.

This rearrangement joins TRBV5-1 to TRBJ2-2, with 7 bases aligning to TRBD1. Germline V gene sequence: CDR1 SGHRS, CDR2 YFSETQ. Losses at the gene ends were 0 bases for V and 5 bases for J; bases not matched to a gene: 4. The CDR3 sequence is 15 residues long. CDR3 loop: CASSLEGARTGELFF. In nucleotides, the CDR3 is TGCGCCAGCAGCTTGGAGGGGGCCCGGACCGGGGAGCTGTTTTTT.

The chain carries TRBV4-3 and TRBJ2-1; the D gene is possibly TRBD2 (7 bases). The CDR3 has 17 residues. The V end was cut by 0 bases, the J end by 4 bases, with 16 bases between. CDR1 and CDR2 (germline): LGHNA, YSLEER. In DNA form, the CDR3 reads TGCGCCAGCAGCCAAGACGGCTGGCGGGGGCCATACAATGAGCAGTTCTTC. It yields the protein CASSQDGWRGPYNEQFF.